This TCR beta chain is drawn from a study of vaccination and CD4 T cells after COVID-19. Regarding this clonotype: Its antigen is not identified.

V was trimmed by 2 bases and J by 2 bases, leaving 11 bases between them. This CDR3 has 14 residues. CDR1 and CDR2 from the germline V gene are SGHNT and YYREEE (reference sequence). Sample treatment: roughly 10-day PBMC culture with coronavirus spike peptide pools or control peptides (ViraFEST assay). According to the study, CD4+ T cells from the unexposed donor were gathered ahead of the COVID-19 pandemic (2011-2018). CD4+ T cells that had been cultured provided DNA sequenced with the Oncomine TCR Beta short-read assay. TCRdb re-derived calls from the PCR reads in MiXCR, one entry per CDR3 protein. The repertoire holds about 7,600 distinct CDR3 sequences, 40% to 45% seen once, with approximately 19% in the top ten.

This clonotype was obtained from a human donor in good health. The material sequenced was CD4+ T cells from blood, cultured in vitro. The chain carries TRBV5-4 and TRBJ2-7; the D call may be TRBD1 or TRBD2 (5 bases each). CDR3 in DNA: TGTGCCAGCAGCTTATCCGGGACGACCTACGAGCAGTACTTC. This gives the protein CASSLSGTTYEQYF.